The present T cell receptor (beta chain) was sequenced within a study of blood T cell repertoires in COVID-19. V shed 3 bases, J shed 2 bases, and the junction held 7 bases outside the gene matches. This CDR3 region has 15 residues. The germline V gene encodes CDR1 GTSNPN and CDR2 SVGIG (reference sequence). Produced via immunoSEQ multiplex PCR; TCRdb's table is partial and in-frame only. The repertoire includes approximately 97,000 clones, around 90% of them detected once, and around 1.9% sits in the top ten. The chain has TRBV30 and TRBJ1-5, with 7 nucleotides matching TRBD1. The clonotype comes from a woman between 50 and 59 years old with COVID-19, enrolled during active disease. Sequenced sample: peripheral blood. CDR3 protein: CAWSPWDSRNQPQHF. DNA for the CDR3: TGTGCCTGGAGCCCCTGGGACAGCCGCAATCAGCCCCAGCATTTT.